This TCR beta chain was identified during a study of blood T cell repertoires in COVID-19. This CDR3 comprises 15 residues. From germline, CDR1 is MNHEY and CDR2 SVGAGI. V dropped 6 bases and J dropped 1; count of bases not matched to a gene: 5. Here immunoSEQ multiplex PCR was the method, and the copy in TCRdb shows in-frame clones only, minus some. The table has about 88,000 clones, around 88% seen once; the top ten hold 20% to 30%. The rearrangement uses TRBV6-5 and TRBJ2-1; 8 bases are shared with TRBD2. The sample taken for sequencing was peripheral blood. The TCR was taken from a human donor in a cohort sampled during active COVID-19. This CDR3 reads CASRPSGSSYNEQFF. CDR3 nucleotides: TGTGCCAGCAGACCGAGCGGGAGTTCCTACAATGAGCAGTTCTTC.